Each of the 2 T cell receptor beta chains below was sequenced from the same sample in a study of tumor and adjacent non-tumor tissue in lung cancer. The template was RNA from unsorted bulk tissue. The normal lung tissue was taken more than 3 cm from the tumor edge. The library came from three nested PCR rounds adapted from ARM-PCR protocols. MiXCR, run by TCRdb on the multiplex PCR reads, gives a single entry per CDR3 protein. The repertoire holds 90,000 to 110,000 distinct CDR3 sequences, with about 65% as singletons. Sequencing was carried out using distant non-tumor lung tissue. Source of these receptors: a man between 60 and 70 years old with non-small cell lung cancer.

The table lists this clonotype with a count of one. A read error is likely, as this CDR3 ends without the conserved phenylalanine or tryptophan. CDR3 region: CASKGTLEEKLFL. CDR3 DNA: TGTGCTAGCAAGGGGACCCTCGAGGAAAAACTGTTTCTT. This chain joins TRBV12-3 or TRBV12-4 and TRBJ1-4, with TRBD1 as a possible D gene (5 bases). This CDR3 is 13 amino acids long.

This clonotype has ten or more counts. Here the CDR3 DNA reads TGTGCCAGCAGTTCCGGGACTAGTGGCACAGATACGCAGTATTTT. This sequence encodes CASSSGTSGTDTQYF. The chain employs TRBV6-1 and TRBJ2-3; 8 bases agree with TRBD2. This CDR3 has 15 residues. From germline, CDR1 is MNHNS and CDR2 SASEGT. The trim removed 5 bases at V and 1 base at J, leaving 5 bases unmatched.